This T cell receptor beta chain was retrieved from a study of cytomegalovirus exposure and HLA in healthy donors. Looking at the study overall: Prior work identified 100 million to 130 million unique TCR beta sequences in around 170 million T cells.

About this clone itself: Its antigen is as yet unknown.

PCR involved 60 Vbeta and 13 Jbeta primers. Profiled with immunoSEQ multiplex PCR; TCRdb holds only in-frame clones, not every one. The data show 150,000 to 160,000 clones, with more than 70% seen just once and roughly 5.9% held by the top ten. CDR3 length: 16 residues. From germline, CDR1 is SGHRS and CDR2 YFSETQ. Trimming cost V 3 bases and J 2 bases, with 14 bases left between them. Findings of the study overall: In most subjects, TCR beta sequences reportedly gave accurate predictions of HLA-A and HLA-B alleles. Reportedly, diagnosis of cytomegalovirus status by the classifier showed high specificity and sensitivity. Most TCR sequences were seen very rarely across donors, but some public TCRs occurred in many.

Sequencing was performed on PBMCs. The TCR was taken from a woman between 35 and 50 years old in good health and CMV-seropositive. The V gene is TRBV5-1, the J gene TRBJ2-2, with D tentatively TRBD2 (6 bases). The CDR3 region is CASSSRWDSNTGELFF. CDR3 bases: TGCGCCAGCAGCTCCCGGTGGGACTCTAACACCGGGGAGCTGTTTTTT.